This T cell receptor beta chain is from a study of T cells in Graves' hyperthyroidism and ophthalmopathy. Patients aged 18 to 65 had newly diagnosed hyperthyroidism that had lasted under 2 months. Diagnoses used clinical symptoms, serum thyroxine and TRAb, thyroid ultrasound and orbital computed tomography. As for this clonotype: Its specificity is not known.

Study findings and constraints: A model built on 13 V-J features separated ophthalmopathy from stable hyperthyroidism. Blood shared most expanded thyroid clonotypes above 0.001.

The source material, RNA transcripts, was used to amplify TCR beta CDR3 regions. In the first-round RT-PCR of the TCR CDR3, the HTBI primer set was used. One entry per CDR3 protein, called by TCRdb with MiXCR from the multiplex PCR reads. The data show roughly 330,000 distinct CDR3 sequences, about 15% seen once. Specimen: blood. The clonotype was recovered from a man aged 25-45 years with Graves' hyperthyroidism.

CDR3 nucleotide sequence: TGCAGTGCTGGTGGGTCCTACGAGCAGTACTTC. As protein: CSAGGSYEQYF. V usage is TRBV20-1 and J usage is TRBJ2-7, with D hard to call. CDR3 size: 11 residues. V was pared by 5 bases and J by 1 base, with 6 bases between. The V gene's germline CDR1 is DFQATT and CDR2 SNEGSKA (reference sequence).